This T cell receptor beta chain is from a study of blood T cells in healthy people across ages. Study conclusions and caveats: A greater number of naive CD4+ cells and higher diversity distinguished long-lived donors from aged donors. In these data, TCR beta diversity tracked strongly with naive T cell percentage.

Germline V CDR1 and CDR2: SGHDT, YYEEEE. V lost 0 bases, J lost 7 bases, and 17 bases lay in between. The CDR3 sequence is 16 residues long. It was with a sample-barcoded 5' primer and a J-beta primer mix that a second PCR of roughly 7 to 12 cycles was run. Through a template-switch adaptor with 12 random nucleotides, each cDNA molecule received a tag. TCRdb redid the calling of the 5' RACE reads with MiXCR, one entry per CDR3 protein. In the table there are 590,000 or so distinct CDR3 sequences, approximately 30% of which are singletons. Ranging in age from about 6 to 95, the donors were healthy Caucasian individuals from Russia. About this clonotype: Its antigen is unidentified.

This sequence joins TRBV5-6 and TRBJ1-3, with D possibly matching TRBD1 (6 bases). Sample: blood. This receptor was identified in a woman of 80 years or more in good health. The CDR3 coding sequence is TGTGCCAGCAGCTTGGAGTACGGGCTACAGGGTAACACCATATATTTT. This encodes CASSLEYGLQGNTIYF.